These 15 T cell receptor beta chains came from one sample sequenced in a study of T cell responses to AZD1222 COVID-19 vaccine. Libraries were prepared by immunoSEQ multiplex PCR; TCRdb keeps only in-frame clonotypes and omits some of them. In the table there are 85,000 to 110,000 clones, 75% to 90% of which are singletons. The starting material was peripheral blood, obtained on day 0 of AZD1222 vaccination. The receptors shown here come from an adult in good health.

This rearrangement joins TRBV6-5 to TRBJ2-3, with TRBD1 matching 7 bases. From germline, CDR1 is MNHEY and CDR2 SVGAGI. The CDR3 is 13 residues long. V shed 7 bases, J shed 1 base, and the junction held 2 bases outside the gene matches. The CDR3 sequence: CASKGGGTDTQYF. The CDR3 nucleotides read TGTGCCAGCAAAGGGGGCGGCACAGATACGCAGTATTTT.

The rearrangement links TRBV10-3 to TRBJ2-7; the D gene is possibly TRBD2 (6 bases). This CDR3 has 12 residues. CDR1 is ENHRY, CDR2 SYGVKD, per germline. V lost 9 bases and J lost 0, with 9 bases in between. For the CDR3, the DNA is TGTGCCATGCGGGGAAGCTCCTACGAGCAGTACTTC. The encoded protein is CAMRGSSYEQYF.

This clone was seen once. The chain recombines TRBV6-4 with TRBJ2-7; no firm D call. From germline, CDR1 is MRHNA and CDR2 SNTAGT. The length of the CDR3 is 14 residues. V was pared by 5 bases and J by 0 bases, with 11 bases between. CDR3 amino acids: CASSTLENSYEQYF. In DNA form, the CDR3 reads TGTGCCAGCAGTACGCTCGAAAACTCCTACGAGCAGTACTTC.

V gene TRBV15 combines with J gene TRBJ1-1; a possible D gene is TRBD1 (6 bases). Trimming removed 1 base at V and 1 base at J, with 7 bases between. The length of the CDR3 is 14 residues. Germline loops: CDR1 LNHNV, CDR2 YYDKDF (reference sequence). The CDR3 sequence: CATSRAQGNTEAFF. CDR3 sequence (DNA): TGTGCCACCAGCAGAGCACAGGGGAACACTGAAGCTTTCTTT.

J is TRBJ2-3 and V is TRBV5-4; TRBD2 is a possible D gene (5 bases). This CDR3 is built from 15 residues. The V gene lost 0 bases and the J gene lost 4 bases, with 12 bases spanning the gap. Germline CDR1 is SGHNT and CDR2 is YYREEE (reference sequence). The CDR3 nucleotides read TGTGCCAGCAGCTTGGGAGGGAGCGGCGCAGATACGCAGTATTTT. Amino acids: CASSLGGSGADTQYF.

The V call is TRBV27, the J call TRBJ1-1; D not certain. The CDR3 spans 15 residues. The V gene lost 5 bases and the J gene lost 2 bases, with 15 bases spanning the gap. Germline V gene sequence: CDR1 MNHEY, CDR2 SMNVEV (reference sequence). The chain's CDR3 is CASSDAMVTNTEAFF. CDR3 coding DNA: TGTGCCAGCAGTGACGCCATGGTTACAAACACTGAAGCTTTCTTT.

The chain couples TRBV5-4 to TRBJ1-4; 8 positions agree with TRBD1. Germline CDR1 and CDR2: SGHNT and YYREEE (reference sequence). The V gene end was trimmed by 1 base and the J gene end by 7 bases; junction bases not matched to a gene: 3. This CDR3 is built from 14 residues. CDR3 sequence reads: CASSLQGAGEKLFF. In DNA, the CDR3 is TGTGCCAGCAGCTTGCAGGGGGCGGGTGAAAAACTGTTTTTT.

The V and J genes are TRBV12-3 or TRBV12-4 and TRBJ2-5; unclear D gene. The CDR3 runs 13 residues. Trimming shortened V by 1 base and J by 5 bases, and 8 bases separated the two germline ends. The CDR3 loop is CASSLGPQETQYF. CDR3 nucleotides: TGTGCCAGCAGTTTAGGGCCTCAGGAGACCCAGTACTTC.

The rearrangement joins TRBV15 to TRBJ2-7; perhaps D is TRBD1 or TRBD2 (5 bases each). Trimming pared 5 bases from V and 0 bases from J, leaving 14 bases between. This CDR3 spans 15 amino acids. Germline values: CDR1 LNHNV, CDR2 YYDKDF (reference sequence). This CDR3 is CATSQGPSSSYEQYF. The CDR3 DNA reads TGTGCCACCAGCCAGGGACCCTCAAGCTCCTACGAGCAGTACTTC.

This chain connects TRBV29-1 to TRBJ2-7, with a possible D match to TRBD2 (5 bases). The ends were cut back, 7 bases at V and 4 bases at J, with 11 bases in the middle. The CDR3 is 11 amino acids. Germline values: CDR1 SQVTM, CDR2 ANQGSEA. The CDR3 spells CSAERGYEQYF. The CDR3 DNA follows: TGCAGCGCCGAAAGAGGGTACGAGCAGTACTTC.

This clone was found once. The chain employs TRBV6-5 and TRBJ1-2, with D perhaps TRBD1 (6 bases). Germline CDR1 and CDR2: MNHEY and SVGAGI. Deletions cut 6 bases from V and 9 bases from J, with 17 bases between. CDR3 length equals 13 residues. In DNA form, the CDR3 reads TGTGCCAGCAGCCGAACAGGGCTATGGAGCTACACCTTC. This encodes CASSRTGLWSYTF.

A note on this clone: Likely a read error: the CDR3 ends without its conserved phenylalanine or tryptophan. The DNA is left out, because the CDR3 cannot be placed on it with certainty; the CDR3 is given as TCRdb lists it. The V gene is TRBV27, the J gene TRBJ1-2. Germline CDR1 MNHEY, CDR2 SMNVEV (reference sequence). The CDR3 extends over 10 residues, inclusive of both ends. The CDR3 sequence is CGLSGTALRG.

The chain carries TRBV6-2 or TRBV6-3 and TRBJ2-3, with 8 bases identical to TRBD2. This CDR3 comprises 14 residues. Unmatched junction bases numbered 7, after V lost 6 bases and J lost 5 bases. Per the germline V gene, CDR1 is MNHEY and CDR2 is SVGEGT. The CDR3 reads CASSPGLGVDTQYF. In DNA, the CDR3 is TGTGCCAGCAGCCCGGGACTAGGGGTAGATACGCAGTATTTT.

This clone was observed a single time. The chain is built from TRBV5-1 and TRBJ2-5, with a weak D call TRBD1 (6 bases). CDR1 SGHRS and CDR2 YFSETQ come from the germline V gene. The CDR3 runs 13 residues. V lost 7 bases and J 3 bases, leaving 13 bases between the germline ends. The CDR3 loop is CASPHHREETQYF. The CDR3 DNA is TGCGCCAGCCCCCATCACAGGGAAGAGACCCAGTACTTC.

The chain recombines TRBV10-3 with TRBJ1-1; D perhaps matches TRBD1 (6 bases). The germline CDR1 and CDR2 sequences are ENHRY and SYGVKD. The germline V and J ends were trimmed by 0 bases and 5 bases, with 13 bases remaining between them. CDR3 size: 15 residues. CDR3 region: CAISESRGRNTEAFF. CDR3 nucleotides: TGTGCCATCAGTGAGTCCCGGGGGCGGAATACTGAAGCTTTCTTT.